This TCR beta chain was identified during a study of beta chain features in type 1 diabetes. As every portion of the isolated RNA was reverse transcribed, the sequencing read expressed TCRB transcripts. Sequenced by immunoSEQ multiplex PCR; TCRdb stores in-frame clones only, minus some. The sample has over 200,000 clones, roughly 10% seen once; the top ten hold more than 0.015%. This CDR3 has 16 amino acids. The junction had 5 bases not matched to a gene; V was cut back by 0 bases and J by 4 bases. Germline V CDR1 and CDR2: MNHEY, SVGAGI. Regarding the study as a whole: Patients with type 1 diabetes showed fewer VDJ junction insertions and more deletions. A moderate, significant TCRB CDR3 shortening appeared in type 1 diabetes across four CD4+ subsets. Because the template was cDNA, high-expressing cells might be over-represented.

A remark on this clone: Its antigen is unknown.

The rearrangement joins TRBV6-5 to TRBJ1-3, with 8 bases lining up with TRBD1. The specimen sequenced was naive CD4+ T cells from blood. This TCR was sampled from a man between 25 and 39 years old with type 1 diabetes. The chain's CDR3 is CASSYSRRTGGNTIYF. The CDR3 nucleotides read TGTGCCAGCAGTTACTCCCGCCGGACAGGGGGAAACACCATATATTTT.